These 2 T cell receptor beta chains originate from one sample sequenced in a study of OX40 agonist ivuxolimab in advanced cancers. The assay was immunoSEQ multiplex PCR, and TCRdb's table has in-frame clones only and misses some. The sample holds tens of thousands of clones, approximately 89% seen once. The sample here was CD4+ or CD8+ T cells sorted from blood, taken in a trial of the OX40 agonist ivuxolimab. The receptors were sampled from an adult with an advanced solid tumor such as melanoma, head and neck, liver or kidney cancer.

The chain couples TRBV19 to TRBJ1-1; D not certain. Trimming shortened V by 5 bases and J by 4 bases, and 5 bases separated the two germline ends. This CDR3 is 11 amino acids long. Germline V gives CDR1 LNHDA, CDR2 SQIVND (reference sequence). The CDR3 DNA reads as TGTGCCAGTAGTGCGGTCACTGAAGCTTTCTTT. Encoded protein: CASSAVTEAFF.

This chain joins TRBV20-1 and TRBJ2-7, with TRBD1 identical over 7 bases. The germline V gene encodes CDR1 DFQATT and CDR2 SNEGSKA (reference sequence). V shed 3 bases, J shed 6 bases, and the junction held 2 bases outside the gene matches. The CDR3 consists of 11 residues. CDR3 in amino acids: CSASAGGEQYF. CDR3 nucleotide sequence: TGCAGTGCTAGTGCAGGGGGCGAGCAGTACTTC.